This passage covers 16 T cell receptor beta chains from one sample sequenced in a study of CD8+CD57+ T cells in acquired aplastic anemia. The template for TCR beta VDJ and CDR3 sequence profiling was genomic DNA. TCRdb itself ran the reads through MiXCR, one entry per CDR3 protein. The data hold roughly 58,000 distinct CDR3 sequences, with around 55% observed a single time. Sequenced sample: sorted CD4+, CD8+, or CD8+CD57+ T cells (not recorded which) from PBMCs. The receptors stem from a human donor in good health, serving as a control.

This chain connects TRBV29-1 to TRBJ1-2, with D tentatively TRBD1 (6 bases). Germline CDR1 is SQVTM and CDR2 is ANQGSEA. The CDR3 is 12 residues long. The V and J ends lost 4 bases and 3 bases respectively, with 9 bases between them. The CDR3 is CSVARGDYGYTF. DNA for the CDR3: TGCAGCGTTGCGAGGGGGGACTATGGCTACACCTTC.

At least ten counts were recorded for this clonotype. The chain couples TRBV11-1 to TRBJ1-2; unclear D gene. The CDR3 is 13 residues long. V lost 0 bases and J lost 6, with 8 bases in between. Germline CDR1 and CDR2: SGHAT and FQDESV (reference sequence). CDR3 in DNA: TGTGCCAGCAGCTTAGCGGACGCGGATGGCTACACCTTC. It yields the protein CASSLADADGYTF.

This clonotype showed up many times. This rearrangement joins TRBV6-1 to TRBJ2-7; the D gene is possibly TRBD1 (6 bases). The CDR3 sequence is 14 residues long. V was trimmed by 6 bases and J by 6 bases, leaving 18 bases between them. Germline CDR1 reads MNHNS; CDR2 reads SASEGT. The CDR3 coding sequence is TGTGCCAGCAGCCGGGACATTCGTTTAGGCGAGCAGTACTTC. Its protein product is CASSRDIRLGEQYF.

This clonotype was detected many times. The V call is TRBV27, the J call TRBJ1-5, with D tentatively TRBD1 (5 bases). CDR1 MNHEY and CDR2 SMNVEV come from the germline V gene (reference sequence). V was clipped by 3 bases and J by 3 bases, with 12 bases between them. The CDR3 totals 15 residues. DNA for the CDR3: TGTGCCAGCAGTTTCACGGGGCGGGTCAATCAGCCCCAGCATTTT. It translates to CASSFTGRVNQPQHF.

CDR3 in amino acids: CAISLGTGSIEQFF. CDR3 in DNA: TGTGCCATCAGCCTGGGGACAGGGAGCATTGAGCAGTTCTTC. The chain uses TRBV10-3 and TRBJ2-1; 9 bases match TRBD1. Germline V gene data show CDR1 as ENHRY and CDR2 as SYGVKD. The length of the CDR3 is 14 residues. The trim removed 6 bases at V and 9 bases at J, leaving 9 bases unmatched.

This clonotype was picked up many times. The chain recombines TRBV6-5 with TRBJ1-5, with a tentative D call TRBD1 (6 bases). The CDR3 contains 14 residues. V was trimmed by 2 bases and J by 6 bases, leaving 11 bases between them. Germline CDR1 is MNHEY and CDR2 is SVGAGI. For the CDR3, the DNA is TGTGCCAGCAGTTACGGAGGGGGGAGTCAGCCCCAGCATTTT. Residues: CASSYGGGSQPQHF.

This clonotype turned up a few times. The V gene is TRBV2, the J gene TRBJ1-3, with D uncertain. V lost 3 bases to trimming and J lost 0 bases, with 24 bases between them. CDR1 SNHLY and CDR2 FYNNEI come from the germline V gene. CDR3 length equals 20 residues. CDR3 bases: TGTGCCAGCAGTGAGGGCTCGGGCCTCTCCCTGAGGGTCTCTGGAAACACCATATATTTT. This gives the protein CASSEGSGLSLRVSGNTIYF.

The chain is built from TRBV25-1 and TRBJ1-2; TRBD1 matches 7 bases. V dropped 6 bases and J dropped 6; count of bases not matched to a gene: 4. The CDR3 covers 12 residues. From germline, CDR1 is MGHDK and CDR2 SYGVNS. The CDR3 nucleotides read TGTGCCAGCAGGGGGACAGCCCATGGCTACACCTTC. Its protein is CASRGTAHGYTF.

The CDR3 nucleotides are TGCAGCGCTGGACAATTTACAGGGGGCTCTGGAAACACCATATATTTT. The encoded protein is CSAGQFTGGSGNTIYF. J is TRBJ1-3 and V is TRBV29-1, with 8 nucleotides matching TRBD1. The length of the CDR3 is 16 residues. The V segment lost 7 bases and the J segment 0 bases; nucleotides outside the gene matches: 11. The germline CDR1 and CDR2 sequences are SQVTM and ANQGSEA.

The sample holds a few counts of this clonotype. An end of the junction does not agree with germline; a read error may underlie this. The chain links TRBV15 to TRBJ2-7; D might be TRBD1 (7 bases). Germline V gene lookup returns CDR1 LNHNV and CDR2 YYDKDF (reference sequence). This CDR3 has 18 residues. In nucleotides, the CDR3 is TGTGCCGCCAGCAACTTTGAGGGGGGCAGGGGGGCGGACCACGAGCAGTACTTC. Encoded protein: CAASNFEGGRGADHEQYF.

Written as DNA, the CDR3 is TGTGCCATCAGTGATTTACTCTACGAGCAGTACTTC. Its translation: CAISDLLYEQYF. The gene calls are TRBV10-3 and TRBJ2-7; D is ambiguous. Germline assignment: CDR1 ENHRY and CDR2 SYGVKD. The CDR3 consists of 12 residues. Trimming pared 3 bases from V and 3 bases from J, leaving 6 bases between.

The V call is TRBV2, the J call TRBJ1-4, with 8 bases aligning to TRBD1. Per the germline V gene, CDR1 is SNHLY and CDR2 is FYNNEI. With V trimmed by 9 bases and J by 8 bases, 8 bases remained unmatched. This CDR3 region has 13 residues. As DNA, the CDR3 is TGTGCCAGTACGGGGACAGGACACGAAAAACTGTTTTTT. Its translation: CASTGTGHEKLFF.

This clonotype has ten or more counts. The chain links TRBV28 to TRBJ2-7; 7 bases agree with TRBD2. The CDR3 is 16 amino acids. Per germline, CDR1 MDHEN and CDR2 SYDVKM. Trimming cost V 6 bases and J 0 bases; bases outside gene matches: 11. The CDR3 DNA reads TGTGCCAGCAGGCCCTCGGCGGGGACTACCTCCTACGAGCAGTACTTC. Translating gives CASRPSAGTTSYEQYF.

This clonotype was counted ten times or more. The chain has TRBV11-2 and TRBJ1-6, with D unresolved. The V gene lost 0 bases and the J gene lost 5 bases, with 5 bases spanning the gap. This CDR3 contains 14 residues. Looked up from germline, CDR1 is SGHAT and CDR2 is FQNNGV. The CDR3 here is CASSLERHNSPLHF. The DNA for the CDR3 is TGTGCCAGCAGCTTAGAGAGACATAATTCACCCCTCCACTTT.

This clonotype was observed once. The chain combines TRBV12-3 or TRBV12-4 with TRBJ1-1, with D uncertain. V was pared by 1 base and J by 6 bases, with 9 bases between. The length of the CDR3 is 13 residues. The CDR3: CASSLVSIAEAFF. The CDR3 DNA follows: TGTGCCAGCAGTTTAGTGAGTATCGCTGAAGCTTTCTTT.

The chain carries TRBV10-3 and TRBJ1-2; tentatively, D is TRBD1 (5 bases). CDR1 and CDR2 from the germline V gene are ENHRY and SYGVKD. The V and J ends lost 8 bases and 1 base respectively, with 17 bases between them. This CDR3 contains 15 residues. The chain's CDR3 is CAIRSGGDSNYGYTF. The CDR3 nucleotides are TGTGCCATCCGGAGCGGGGGTGACAGTAACTATGGCTACACCTTC.